The text below deals with one TCR beta chain. Its antigen is unidentified. An end of the junction differs from the germline gene, which may be a read error. The source of the sample is a study of T cell repertoires in cytomegalovirus infection. Study at large: Evidence of both CMV infection and a matching HLA type came from public TCR beta signatures.

TCRdb ran MiXCR on the reads and lists one entry per CDR3 protein. Of 150,000 to 200,000 distinct CDR3 sequences listed, approximately 20% are singletons. CDR1 and CDR2 (germline): MNHNY, SVGAGI (reference sequence). This CDR3 has 14 amino acids. General observations from the study: Totalled public TCR beta family frequency picked out people who carried CMV plus the relevant HLA. Across the ex vivo response, the dominant clonotypes were HLA-C-restricted CMV-specific TCR beta clonotypes.

This rearrangement joins TRBV6-6 to TRBJ2-7, with 8 bases that match TRBD1. Sample: PBMCs. The origin of this receptor is a human donor in good health (CMV status not recorded). Some clones in this sample may be carry-over from other donors' samples. CDR3 DNA sequence: TGTGCCAGCGGCAGGGGGCGTGAGTTCCACGATCAGTACTTC. Protein product: CASGRGREFHDQYF.